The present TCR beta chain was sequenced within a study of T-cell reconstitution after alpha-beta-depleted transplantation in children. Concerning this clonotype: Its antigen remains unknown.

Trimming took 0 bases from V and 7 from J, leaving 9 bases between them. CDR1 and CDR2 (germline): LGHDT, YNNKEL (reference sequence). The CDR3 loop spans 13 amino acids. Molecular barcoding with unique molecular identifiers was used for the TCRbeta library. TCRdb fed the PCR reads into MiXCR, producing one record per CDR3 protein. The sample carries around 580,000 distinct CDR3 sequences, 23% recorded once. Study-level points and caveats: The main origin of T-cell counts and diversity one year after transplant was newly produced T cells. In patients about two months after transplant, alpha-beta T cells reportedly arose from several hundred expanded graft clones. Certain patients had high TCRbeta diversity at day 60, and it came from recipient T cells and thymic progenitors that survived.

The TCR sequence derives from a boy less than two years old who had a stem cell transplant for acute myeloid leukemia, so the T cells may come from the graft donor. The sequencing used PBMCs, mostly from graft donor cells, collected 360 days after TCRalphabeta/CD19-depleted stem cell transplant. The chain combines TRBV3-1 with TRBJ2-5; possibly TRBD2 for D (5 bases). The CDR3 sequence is CASSQETTGTQYF. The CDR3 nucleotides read TGTGCCAGCAGCCAAGAGACTACGGGGACCCAGTACTTC.